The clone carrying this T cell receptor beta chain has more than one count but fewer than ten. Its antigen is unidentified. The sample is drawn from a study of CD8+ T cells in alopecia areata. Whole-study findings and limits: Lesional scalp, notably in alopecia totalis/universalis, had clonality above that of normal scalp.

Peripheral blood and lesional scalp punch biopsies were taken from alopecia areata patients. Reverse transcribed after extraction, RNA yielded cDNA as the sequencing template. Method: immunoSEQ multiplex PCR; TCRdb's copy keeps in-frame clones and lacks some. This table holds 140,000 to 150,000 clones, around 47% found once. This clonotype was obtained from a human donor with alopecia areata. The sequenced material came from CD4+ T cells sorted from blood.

The CDR3 sequence: CASSPGDSQETQYF. The CDR3 nucleotides read TGTGCCAGCAGTCCCGGGGACAGCCAAGAGACCCAGTACTTC. The chain uses TRBV27 and TRBJ2-5; 7 bases fit TRBD1. Germline V CDR1 and CDR2: MNHEY, SMNVEV (reference sequence). This CDR3 is 14 amino acids long. V shed 5 bases, J shed 1 base, and the junction held 4 bases outside the gene matches.